The entry that follows covers one TCR beta chain sequence. Ten or more counts support this clonotype. Its specific antigen is unknown. Base qualities are not at hand, and no much larger clone is one base apart. This sample is drawn from a study of CDR3 diversity in severe acne (dated by TCRdb to the late 2010s). Receptor amplification or capture employed PCR. The instrument given in TCRdb is Illumina HiSeq 2000. Clones were called with MiXCR by TCRdb after fastp trimmed the public reads at Q25, and only in-frame beta chains were retained. Rows merge per CDR3 protein into single entries with the most common DNA and genes. Counted in this sample were tens of thousands of distinct CDR3 sequences; less than 65% of them appeared once. Clones ranked in the top ten supply about 9.9% of the sample. V drops 2 bases and J drops 0 bases, leaving 8 bases in between. Taken from cysteine to phenylalanine, the CDR3 has 15 residues. Solely the CDR3 DNA is kept, with 45 bases framed from the first base. The germline V gene provides CDR1 SNHLY and CDR2 FYNNEI.

The sequenced material came from blood. Here the chain combines TRBV2 and TRBJ2-1, with an unclear D gene assignment. This receptor was obtained from a male donor with severe acne vulgaris. The DNA sequence follows: TGTGCCAGCAGTGAACGCCTCAGCTCCTACAATGAGCAGTTCTTC. Protein translation: CASSERLSSYNEQFF.